These 13 T cell receptor beta chains originate from one sample sequenced in a study of radiotherapy plus CTLA-4 blockade in lung cancer. Clones were read by immunoSEQ multiplex PCR, and TCRdb kept only the in-frame ones, dropping some. The table has 71,000 or so clones, about 88% seen once. Sequenced here: peripheral blood, sampled from a patient treated with radiotherapy plus ipilimumab. The receptors were gathered from a human donor with non-small cell lung cancer who had stable disease on radiotherapy plus ipilimumab.

In nucleotides, the CDR3 is TGCGCCAGCAGGGACACAGGGAATAGCAATCAGCCCCAGCATTTT. Amino acid sequence: CASRDTGNSNQPQHF. The V gene is TRBV10-2, the J gene TRBJ1-5, with a possible D match to TRBD1 (6 bases). The germline V and J ends were trimmed by 6 bases and 0 bases, with 12 bases remaining between them. The CDR3 length is 15 residues. Germline values: CDR1 WSHSY, CDR2 SAAADI.

The gene calls are TRBV6-1 and TRBJ2-7; D is ambiguous. The length of the CDR3 is 13 residues. Trimming took off 5 bases at V and 1 base at J, with 9 bases between the two ends. Germline CDR1 MNHNS, CDR2 SASEGT. CDR3 amino acids: CASSSTHSYEQYF. The CDR3 DNA sequence: TGTGCCAGCAGTAGTACCCATTCCTACGAGCAGTACTTC.

V is TRBV10-1 and J is TRBJ2-3; possibly TRBD1 for D (5 bases). The germline CDR1 and CDR2 sequences are WNHNN and SYGVQD (reference sequence). The CDR3 is 14 residues long. The V gene lost 7 bases and the J gene lost 5 bases, with 16 bases spanning the gap. CDR3 nucleotide sequence: TGCGCCAGCAAGGGAAGGGGTGGTGGAGATACGCAGTATTTT. Protein: CASKGRGGGDTQYF.

This chain joins TRBV28 and TRBJ1-1; D unclear. Trimming shortened V by 1 base and J by 1 base, and 13 bases separated the two germline ends. The length of the CDR3 is 16 residues. The germline CDR1 and CDR2 sequences are MDHEN and SYDVKM. In DNA form, the CDR3 reads TGTGCCAGCAGTTTATTCGGTGGAGCGGGGAACACTGAAGCTTTCTTT. Residues: CASSLFGGAGNTEAFF.

The rearrangement links TRBV25-1 to TRBJ1-4; 7 bases align to TRBD1. Germline CDR1 reads MGHDK; CDR2 reads SYGVNS. Trimming at V came to 8 bases and at J to 5 bases, leaving 8 bases not matched to a gene. CDR3 length equals 14 residues. The CDR3 loop reads CASGPHRGNEKLFF. The CDR3 bases are TGTGCCAGCGGTCCTCACAGGGGCAATGAAAAACTGTTTTTT.

Here the CDR3 DNA reads TGTGCCAGCAGTTTATTTGTTGGGACAGGGGGCTCACCCCTCCACTTT. Protein: CASSLFVGTGGSPLHF. V is TRBV27 and J is TRBJ1-6; the match to TRBD1 covers 12 bases. Germline V lookup: CDR1 MNHEY, CDR2 SMNVEV (reference sequence). Trimming cost V 1 base and J 10 bases; bases outside gene matches: 5. The CDR3 runs to 16 residues.

The chain combines TRBV5-6 with TRBJ1-4; 11 bases match TRBD1. This CDR3 has 17 residues. J was trimmed by 1 base and V by 2 bases; bases with no gene match: 4. Germline V gene lookup returns CDR1 SGHDT and CDR2 YYEEEE. As DNA, the CDR3 is TGTGCCAGCAGCTTCGGACAGGGGGCACGAACTAATGAAAAACTGTTTTTT. Its protein product is CASSFGQGARTNEKLFF.

The chain is built from TRBV5-1 and TRBJ2-7, with D tentatively TRBD2 (5 bases). V was clipped by 4 bases and J by 5 bases, with 10 bases between them. This CDR3 comprises 12 residues. From germline, CDR1 is SGHRS and CDR2 YFSETQ. The CDR3 is CASSQTSDEQYF. The CDR3 region has the DNA TGCGCCAGCAGCCAAACTAGTGACGAGCAGTACTTC.

CDR3: CASSESPAQPQHF. The CDR3 nucleotides are TGCGCCAGCAGTGAGTCCCCAGCTCAGCCCCAGCATTTT. This chain connects TRBV10-1 to TRBJ1-5; D not certain. Trimming shortened V by 0 bases and J by 6 bases, and 6 bases separated the two germline ends. The CDR3 is 13 amino acids. CDR1 is WNHNN, CDR2 SYGVQD, per germline (reference sequence).

This CDR3 is CASSSGRRNTEAFF. CDR3 DNA sequence: TGTGCCAGCAGTTCCGGACGGAGGAACACTGAAGCTTTCTTT. The chain recombines TRBV28 with TRBJ1-1; D remains ambiguous. The CDR3 runs 14 residues. The germline V gene has CDR1 MDHEN and CDR2 SYDVKM. V lost 4 bases, J lost 1 base, and 10 bases lay in between.

V is TRBV30 and J is TRBJ1-6, with D hard to call. The germline CDR1 and CDR2 sequences are GTSNPN and SVGIG (reference sequence). The CDR3 covers 14 residues. Between the trimmed V and J ends, which lost 5 bases and 7 bases, there was a span of 15 bases. Here the CDR3 reads CAWVPEGVNSPLHF. CDR3 nucleotide sequence: TGTGCCTGGGTTCCCGAGGGAGTGAATTCACCCCTCCACTTT.

This rearrangement joins TRBV28 to TRBJ2-1; D is tentatively TRBD1 or TRBD2 (7 bases each). The germline V gene encodes CDR1 MDHEN and CDR2 SYDVKM. This CDR3 has 14 residues. Trimming stripped 3 bases from V and 4 bases from J, with 10 bases between. The CDR3 bases are TGTGCCAGCAGTTTCAGGGGGGGATACAATGAGCAGTTCTTC. Amino acids: CASSFRGGYNEQFF.

The sample holds one count of this clone. This sequence joins TRBV7-6 and TRBJ2-7; 8 bases line up with TRBD2. This CDR3 spans 13 amino acids. The ends lost 3 bases at V and 5 bases at J; junction bases unmatched: 3. Germline values: CDR1 SGHVS, CDR2 FNYEAQ. This chain's CDR3 is CASSFGLADEQYF. The CDR3, as DNA: TGTGCCAGCAGCTTCGGACTAGCCGACGAGCAGTACTTC.